This is a list of T cell receptor beta chains from one sample in a study of blood T cells in healthy people across ages. MiXCR, applied by TCRdb to the 5' RACE reads, yields one record per CDR3 protein. The data hold 1.5 million to 2 million distinct CDR3 sequences, with roughly 50% observed a single time. Sequences were obtained from blood. These receptors all stem from a woman between 40 and 55 years old in good health. CDR3s include the opening cysteine and the closing phenylalanine or tryptophan. D genes are given only for firm matches. The size of a clone is reported for some rows only, either as once, few or many, or as a class for expanded clones.

D gene,clone size,V gene,J gene,CDR3 DNA,CDR3 protein
.,.,TRBV7-2,TRBJ2-5,TGTGCCAGCAGCTCCCGGGTCTACGGCAAAGAGACCCAGTACTTC,CASSSRVYGKETQYF
.,.,TRBV15,TRBJ1-2,TGTGCCACCAGTGGGCCGAGACACCTAGCTAACTATGGCTACACCTTC,CATSGPRHLANYGYTF
TRBD1,few,TRBV6-5,TRBJ2-7,TGTGCCAGCAGCCAGGGACAGGGGCCGAAGGAGCAGTACTTC,CASSQGQGPKEQYF
.,few,TRBV5-1,TRBJ2-5,TGCGCCAGCAGCTTGGGGACAATTGGGGAGACCCAGTACTTC,CASSLGTIGETQYF
.,.,TRBV28,TRBJ2-7,TGTGCCAGCAGTTTAACGGGGGCCGGTAACTACGAGCAGTACTTC,CASSLTGAGNYEQYF
.,few,TRBV12-3/TRBV12-4,TRBJ2-3,TGTGCCAGCAGACCGACAGTCACAGATACGCAGTATTTT,CASRPTVTDTQYF
.,.,TRBV6-5,TRBJ2-7,TGTGCCAGCAGTTACTCGATTGGGGAGAGCTCCTACGAGCAGTACTTC,CASSYSIGESSYEQYF
.,.,TRBV6-1,TRBJ2-3,TGTGCCAGCAGTGAAAAAGCAGGACGCACAGATACGCAGTATTTT,CASSEKAGRTDTQYF
TRBD2,once,TRBV7-9,TRBJ2-5,TGTGCCAGCAGCTTTCCTTTTGGACTAGCGGGGGGAATACAAGAGACCCAGTACTTC,CASSFPFGLAGGIQETQYF
.,.,TRBV10-3,TRBJ1-2,TGTGCCATCAGTGAGATGGTTTTCATGGGGGGCTACACCTTC,CAISEMVFMGGYTF
TRBD1,.,TRBV4-3,TRBJ1-1,TGCGCCAGCAGCCAAATAACAGGGGGACGGGACACTGAAGCTTTCTTT,CASSQITGGRDTEAFF
.,.,TRBV27,TRBJ1-3,TGTGCCAGCAGTTCCACGAAGGGTGGAAACACCATATATTTT,CASSSTKGGNTIYF
.,.,TRBV4-1,TRBJ2-5,TGCGCCAGCAGCCAAGATCGGACGGGTCCGGGGTCGCAAGAGACCCAGTACTTC,CASSQDRTGPGSQETQYF
TRBD2,few,TRBV7-9,TRBJ2-3,TGTGCCAGCAGCCCCGGGACTAGCCAAGGAGATACGCAGTATTTT,CASSPGTSQGDTQYF
.,.,TRBV27,TRBJ2-6,TGTGCCAGCAGTTTGTCGGCGATGGCTTCTGGGGCCAACGTCCTGACTTTC,CASSLSAMASGANVLTF
.,few,TRBV4-2,TRBJ2-7,TGTGCCAGCAGCCAAGCCCCGGATTCCGAGCAGTACTTC,CASSQAPDSEQYF
.,few,TRBV7-2,TRBJ2-3,TGTGCCAGCAGCTCCCCCTCCCGCACAGATACGCAGTATTTT,CASSSPSRTDTQYF
.,.,TRBV28,TRBJ1-6,TGTGCCAGCACTTCCTTCGGGATCCCTAATTCACCCCTCCACTTT,CASTSFGIPNSPLHF
.,.,TRBV27,TRBJ2-7,TGTGCCAGCAGTTTCCAGGACACGAGCTCCTACGAGCAGTACTTC,CASSFQDTSSYEQYF
TRBD1,.,TRBV27,TRBJ1-2,TGTGCCAGCAGTAAGCAGGGGGCAGTTAACTATGGCTACACCTTC,CASSKQGAVNYGYTF
.,few,TRBV18,TRBJ2-7,TGTGCCAGCTCACCTACAGGGACCCCCTACGAGCAGTACTTC,CASSPTGTPYEQYF
.,.,TRBV20-1,TRBJ1-5,TGCAGTGCTCCTACTGAGGAGGCAGGGCAGCCCCAGCATTTT,CSAPTEEAGQPQHF
.,.,TRBV19,TRBJ2-7,TGTGCCAGTAGGCCGGGACGTTTCTCCTACGAGCAGTACTTC,CASRPGRFSYEQYF
TRBD1,.,TRBV20-1,TRBJ2-7,TGCAGTGCTAGAGATTCTCGGGGACAGGGACTCTACGAGCAGTACTTC,CSARDSRGQGLYEQYF
TRBD2,few,TRBV28,TRBJ2-7,TGTGCCAGCAACACCGCGGGACTAGCGGATCCGGCATCGTACAGGCAGTACTTC,CASNTAGLADPASYRQYF
.,.,TRBV7-2,TRBJ2-3,TGTGCCAGCAGCCCCCGAGGGGGGCAGACAGATACGCAGTATTTT,CASSPRGGQTDTQYF
TRBD2,few,TRBV3-1,TRBJ2-4,TGTGCCAGCAGCTTTGCGACACGGAGCGGGGGGAACATTCAGTACTTC,CASSFATRSGGNIQYF
.,.,TRBV4-1,TRBJ1-2,TGCGCCAGCAGCCAGTCAGGAAGGGACTATGGCTACACCTTC,CASSQSGRDYGYTF
TRBD2,many,TRBV28,TRBJ2-5,TGTGCCAGCAGTTCTAGCGGGGCTCGGGAGACCCAGTACTTC,CASSSSGARETQYF
.,.,TRBV7-8,TRBJ1-1,TGTGCCAGCAGCTTAGATCGGTCAGAAGCTTTCTTT,CASSLDRSEAFF
.,.,TRBV6-5,TRBJ1-2,TGTGCCAGCAGTTACTCAAGAGGGGCCCTTGATACTAACTATGGCTACACCTTC,CASSYSRGALDTNYGYTF
TRBD2,few,TRBV6-2/TRBV6-3,TRBJ2-7,TGTGCCAGCAGTTACGGGACTAGGCTCGAGCAGTACTTC,CASSYGTRLEQYF
.,.,TRBV4-1,TRBJ1-2,TGCGCCAGCAGCCAAGATGCGGCCTCCTATGGCTACACCTTC,CASSQDAASYGYTF
.,few,TRBV20-1,TRBJ2-2,TGCAGTGGCCCACTTAACGGGGAGCTGTTTTTT,CSGPLNGELFF
TRBD1,.,TRBV20-1,TRBJ2-1,TGCAGTGCTAGGCCCCACGGACAGGGAGGCAATGAGCAGTTCTTC,CSARPHGQGGNEQFF
TRBD2,.,TRBV24-1,TRBJ2-1,TGTGCCACCAGCAAGGCGCTAGCGGGGGTCTACAATGAGCAGTTCTTC,CATSKALAGVYNEQFF
TRBD2,.,TRBV7-8,TRBJ2-1,TGTGCCAGCAGCTCGACCGGGGGGTCTTTCTCCTACAATGAGCAGTTCTTC,CASSSTGGSFSYNEQFF
.,.,TRBV7-9,TRBJ2-7,TGTGCCAGCAGCTCTCGCGGGACTTCCGACTACGAGCAGTACTTC,CASSSRGTSDYEQYF
TRBD1,once,TRBV9,TRBJ1-2,TGTGCCAGCAGCGTAGAGGTCCAGGGGGAGGCTGGCTACACCTTC,CASSVEVQGEAGYTF
.,few,TRBV11-1,TRBJ2-4,TGTGCCAGCAGCTTAGGGTTTAGGGACATTCAGTACTTC,CASSLGFRDIQYF
.,.,TRBV9,TRBJ2-1,TGTGCCAGCAGCGTAATGAGCTCCTACAATGAGCAGTTCTTC,CASSVMSSYNEQFF
.,.,TRBV2,TRBJ1-2,TGTGCCAGCAGCCCGATGCAGGAGGCGTTGGGTGGCTACACCTTC,CASSPMQEALGGYTF
.,.,TRBV20-1,TRBJ2-7,TGCAGTGCTAGCTCTCTGGACCACGGCTACGAGCAGTACTTC,CSASSLDHGYEQYF
TRBD1,.,TRBV2,TRBJ1-5,TGTGCCAGCACTCGGGACAGGGGGAATAGCAATCAGCCCCAGCATTTT,CASTRDRGNSNQPQHF
.,.,TRBV3-1,TRBJ2-3,TGTGCCAGCAGCCTAGAGAGGTCAGATACGCAGTATTTT,CASSLERSDTQYF
TRBD2,.,TRBV12-3/TRBV12-4,TRBJ2-1,TGTGCCAGCAGTTTATTTCGGGGGGGCCCCAATGAGCAGTTCTTC,CASSLFRGGPNEQFF
.,.,TRBV7-6,TRBJ2-5,TGTGCCAGCAGCTTGGGGTTCCCAGCGGGCCTCCAAGAGACCCAGTACTTC,CASSLGFPAGLQETQYF
TRBD1,.,TRBV18,TRBJ1-2,TGTGCCAGCTCACGAACCGGGACAGGGAACCTTAACTATGGCTACACCTTC,CASSRTGTGNLNYGYTF
TRBD1,.,TRBV4-1,TRBJ2-6,TGCGCCAGCAGCCAAGATGAGACAGGGCTTCGCTCTGGGGTCAACGTCCTGACTTTC,CASSQDETGLRSGVNVLTF
.,few,TRBV6-5,TRBJ2-3,TGTGCCAGCAGTTACGGCACCGGTACGCAGTATTTT,CASSYGTGTQYF
.,few,TRBV12-3/TRBV12-4,TRBJ1-2,TGTGCCAGCAGTTTACTAATCGGGGGTGGGGATGGCTACACCTTC,CASSLLIGGGDGYTF
.,.,TRBV24-1,TRBJ1-5,TGTGCCACCAGTGATTCGGAGGGGAGAGATCAGCCCCAGCATTTT,CATSDSEGRDQPQHF
.,few,TRBV20-1,TRBJ2-1,TGCAGTGCTAGGGCCGGGACCGCAAACAATGAGCAGTTCTTC,CSARAGTANNEQFF
.,.,TRBV24-1,TRBJ2-3,TGTGCCACCAGTGCCCCGACGCGTTCTTATAGCACAGATACGCAGTATTTT,CATSAPTRSYSTDTQYF
TRBD1,.,TRBV28,TRBJ2-7,TGTGCCAGCAGTAGACCCCAGGGGGCGGGGTACGAGCAGTACTTC,CASSRPQGAGYEQYF